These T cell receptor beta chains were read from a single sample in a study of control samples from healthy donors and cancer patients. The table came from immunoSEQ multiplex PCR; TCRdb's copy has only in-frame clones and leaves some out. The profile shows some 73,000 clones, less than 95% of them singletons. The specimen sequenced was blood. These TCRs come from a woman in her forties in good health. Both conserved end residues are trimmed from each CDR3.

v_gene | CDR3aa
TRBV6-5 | ASREDRWSVYEQY
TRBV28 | ASRSLPGVQF
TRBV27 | ASSPSGPRHGYT
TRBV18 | ASSPGGQVHEQY
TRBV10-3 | AIMISGANTGELF
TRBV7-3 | ASSSSSSDTQY
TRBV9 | ASSVEWGDRSYNEQF
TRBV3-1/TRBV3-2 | ASSPDQGLISEQY
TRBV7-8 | ASSHTDLGVQETQY
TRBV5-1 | ASSVQGAVNTEAF
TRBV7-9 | ASSSDRSSNTQY
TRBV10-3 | AISESRDPGNTIY
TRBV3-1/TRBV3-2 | ASSPETGLYEQY
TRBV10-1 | ATQGGNTEAF
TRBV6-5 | ASRIQVTGNTIY
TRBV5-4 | ASSLVSGHNEQF
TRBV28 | ASSRYPGNYGYT
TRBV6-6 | ASRPGGSNQPQH
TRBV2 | ASREETQY
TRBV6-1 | AGSDGQGSDTQY
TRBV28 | ASSSDRVNQPQH
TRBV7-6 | ASSLAQGLGQETQY
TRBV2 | ASRSRTGGAGQPQH
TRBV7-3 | ASSRTNTDTQY
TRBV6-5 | ASSRDREYTDTQY
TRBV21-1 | ASSKAPGLASLTGYEQY
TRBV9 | ASSPGGGETQY
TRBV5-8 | ASSNRASYEQY